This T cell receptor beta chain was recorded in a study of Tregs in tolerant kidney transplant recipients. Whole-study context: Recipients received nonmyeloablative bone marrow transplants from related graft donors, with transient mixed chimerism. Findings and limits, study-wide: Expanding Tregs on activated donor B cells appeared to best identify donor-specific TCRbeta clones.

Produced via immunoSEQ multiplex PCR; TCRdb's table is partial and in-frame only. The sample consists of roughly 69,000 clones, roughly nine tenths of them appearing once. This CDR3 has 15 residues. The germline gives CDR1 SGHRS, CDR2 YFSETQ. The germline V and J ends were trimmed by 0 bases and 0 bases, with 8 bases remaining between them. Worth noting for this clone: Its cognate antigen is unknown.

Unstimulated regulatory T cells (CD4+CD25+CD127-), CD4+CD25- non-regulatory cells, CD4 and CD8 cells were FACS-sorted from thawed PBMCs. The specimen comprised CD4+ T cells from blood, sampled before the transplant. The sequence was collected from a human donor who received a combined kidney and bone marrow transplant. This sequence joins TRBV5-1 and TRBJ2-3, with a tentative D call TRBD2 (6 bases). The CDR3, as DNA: TGCGCCAGCAGCTTGGCCAGCGGGAGCACAGATACGCAGTATTTT. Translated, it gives CASSLASGSTDTQYF.